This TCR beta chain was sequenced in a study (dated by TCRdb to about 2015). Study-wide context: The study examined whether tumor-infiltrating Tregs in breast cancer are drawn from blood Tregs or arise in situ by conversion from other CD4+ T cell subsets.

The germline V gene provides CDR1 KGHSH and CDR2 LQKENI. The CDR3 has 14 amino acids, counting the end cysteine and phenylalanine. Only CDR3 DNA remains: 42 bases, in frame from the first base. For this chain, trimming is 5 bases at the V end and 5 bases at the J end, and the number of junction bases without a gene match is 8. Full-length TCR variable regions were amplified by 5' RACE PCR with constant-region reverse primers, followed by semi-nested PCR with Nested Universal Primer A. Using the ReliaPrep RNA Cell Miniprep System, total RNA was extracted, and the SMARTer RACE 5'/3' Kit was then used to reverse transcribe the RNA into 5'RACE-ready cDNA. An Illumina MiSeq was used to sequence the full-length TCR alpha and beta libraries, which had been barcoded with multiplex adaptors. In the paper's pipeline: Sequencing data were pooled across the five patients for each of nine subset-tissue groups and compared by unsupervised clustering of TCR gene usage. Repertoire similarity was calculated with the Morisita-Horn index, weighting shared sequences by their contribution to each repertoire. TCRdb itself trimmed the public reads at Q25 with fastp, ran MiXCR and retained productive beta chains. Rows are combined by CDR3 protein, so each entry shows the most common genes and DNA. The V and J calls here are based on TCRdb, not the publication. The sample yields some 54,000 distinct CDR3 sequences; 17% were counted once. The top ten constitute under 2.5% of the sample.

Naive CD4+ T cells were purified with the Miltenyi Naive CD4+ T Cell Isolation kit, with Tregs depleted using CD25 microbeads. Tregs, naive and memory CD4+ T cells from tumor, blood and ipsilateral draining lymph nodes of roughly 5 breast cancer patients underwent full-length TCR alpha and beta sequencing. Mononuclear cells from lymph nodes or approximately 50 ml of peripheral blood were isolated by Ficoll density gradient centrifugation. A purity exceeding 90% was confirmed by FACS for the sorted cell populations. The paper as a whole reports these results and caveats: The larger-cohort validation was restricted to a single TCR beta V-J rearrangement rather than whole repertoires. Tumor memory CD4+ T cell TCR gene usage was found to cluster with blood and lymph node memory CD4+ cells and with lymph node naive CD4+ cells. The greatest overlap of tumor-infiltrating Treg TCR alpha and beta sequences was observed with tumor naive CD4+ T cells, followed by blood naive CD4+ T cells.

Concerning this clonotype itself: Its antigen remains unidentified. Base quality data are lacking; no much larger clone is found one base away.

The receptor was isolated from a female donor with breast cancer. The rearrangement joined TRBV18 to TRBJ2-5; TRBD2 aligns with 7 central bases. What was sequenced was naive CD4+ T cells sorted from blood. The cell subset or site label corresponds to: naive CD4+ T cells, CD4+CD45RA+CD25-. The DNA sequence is TGTGCCAGCTCAAGCTTGGCGGGAGAGGAGACCCAGTACTTC. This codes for CASSSLAGEETQYF.